Below, one T cell receptor (beta chain) is given with its context. This CDR3 is 15 amino acids long. Germline CDR1 and CDR2: SGHTA and FQGNSA. The J segment lost 10 bases and the V segment lost 1 base, leaving 6 bases of the junction unmatched. The sample originates from a study of cytomegalovirus exposure and HLA in healthy donors. It was with 60 Vbeta and 13 Jbeta primers that the PCR ran. Data came from immunoSEQ multiplex PCR; TCRdb stores just in-frame clones and leaves some out. The sample shows about 150,000 clones, 64% of them seen only once. This sequence originates from a woman aged 25 to 45 in good health and CMV-seropositive. Specimen: PBMCs. V gene TRBV7-2 combines with J gene TRBJ1-6; 8 positions match TRBD1. CDR3 sequence: CASSLGTGYRSPLHF. The CDR3 DNA follows: TGTGCCAGCAGCTTAGGGACAGGGTACCGATCACCCCTCCACTTT.